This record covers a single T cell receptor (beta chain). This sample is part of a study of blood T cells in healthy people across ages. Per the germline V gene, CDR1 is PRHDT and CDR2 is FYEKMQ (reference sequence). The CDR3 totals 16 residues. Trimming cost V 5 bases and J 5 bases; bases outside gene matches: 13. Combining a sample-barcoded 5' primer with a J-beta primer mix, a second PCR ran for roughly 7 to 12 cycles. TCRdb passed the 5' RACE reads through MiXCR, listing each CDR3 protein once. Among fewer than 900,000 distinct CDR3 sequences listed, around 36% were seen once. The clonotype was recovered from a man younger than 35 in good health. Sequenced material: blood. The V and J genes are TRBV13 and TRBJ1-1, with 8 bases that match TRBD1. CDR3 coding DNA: TGTGCCAGCAGCCCGCAAACCTATACAGGGGGGACTGAAGCTTTCTTT. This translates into CASSPQTYTGGTEAFF.